Detailed here is one TCR beta chain. Its cognate antigen is unknown. The PCR employed 60 Vbeta primers together with 13 Jbeta primers. Libraries were prepared by immunoSEQ multiplex PCR; TCRdb keeps only in-frame clonotypes and omits some of them. The table shows around 150,000 clones, with roughly 85% occurring only once. These data come from a study of cytomegalovirus exposure and HLA in healthy donors. Study results and caveats: Clonal expansion was found to be greater in HLA-associated TCR beta chains than in equally common others in a later analysis.

The origin of this receptor is a woman between 25 and 40 years old in good health and CMV-seronegative. Specimen: PBMCs.

The chain's CDR3 is CASSLSDSLYEQYF. As DNA, the CDR3 is TGTGCCAGCAGCTTATCAGACAGTCTCTACGAGCAGTACTTC. V and J are TRBV7-8 and TRBJ2-7; a possible D gene is TRBD1 (5 bases). Trimming took off 2 bases at V and 3 bases at J, with 11 bases between the two ends. This CDR3 is built from 14 residues. The germline gives CDR1 SGHVS, CDR2 FQNEAQ.